The clone carrying this T cell receptor (beta chain) was seen many times. The antigen is undetermined. Per the original data handling: Individual samples carried between about 23,224 and 750,000 TCRs, with roughly 96,000 as the median. TCRdb independently ran MiXCR on the RACE reads; one entry per CDR3 protein. The V and J calls and clone size are TCRdb's, not the authors'. The sample holds more than 65,000 distinct CDR3 sequences; 7% to 8% are singletons and the top ten take roughly 1.5%. Time point denoted: patch test 1, 2 weeks after DPC sensitization. As to treatment: therapeutic diphenylcyclopropenone sensitization with weekly scalp DPC. Participating donors were patients with alopecia, aged 18 to 70 years, considered appropriate candidates for DPC. The data were obtained in a study of human T cells and chemical hapten exposure. General study results and limits: The study found expanded TCRs formed significantly more large CDR3 similarity clusters than controls.

The specimen comprised whole blood, sampled in connection with sensitization to the hapten diphenylcyclopropenone (DPC). The source is a woman aged 30 to 39 with alopecia areata. Some clones in this sample may be carry-over from other donors' samples.

The CDR3 loop reads CAISERREQFF. The DNA of the CDR3 is TGTGCCATCAGTGAACGCAGGGAGCAGTTCTTC. This chain uses TRBV10-3 with TRBJ2-1; no definite D call. The CDR3 runs 11 residues. The V and J ends lost 3 bases and 10 bases respectively, with 7 bases between them. CDR1 ENHRY and CDR2 SYGVKD come from the germline V gene.